This T cell receptor (beta chain) appears in the sequencing data of a study of control samples from healthy donors and cancer patients. Trimming cost V 0 bases and J 0 bases, with 11 bases left between them. Germline lookup yields CDR1 MNHEY and CDR2 SVGAGI. The CDR3 runs to 16 residues. The method was immunoSEQ multiplex PCR; TCRdb's version includes in-frame clones alone and lacks a portion of them. The sample holds approximately 17,000 clones, 70% to 90% seen once. The receptor was isolated from a man in his 60s with head and neck cancer. The rearrangement links TRBV6-5 to TRBJ1-1; D ambiguous. Sequencing input: PBMCs. The CDR3 protein is CASSYSVGALNTEAFF. The CDR3 DNA is TGTGCCAGCAGTTACTCGGTGGGAGCGCTGAACACTGAAGCTTTCTTT.